This T cell receptor (beta chain) was documented in a study of T cell responses to AZD1222 COVID-19 vaccine listed by TCRdb under 2021. About the study as a whole: Because spike-specific TCR depth and breadth did not differ between the two schedules, AZD1222 recipients who got a second dose at roughly 4 weeks were pooled with those who got a second dose at roughly 12 weeks. A total of 233 trial participants underwent TCR sequencing, of whom 207 received two doses of AZD1222 and about 25 received two doses of the MenACWY control vaccine. Trial participants were enrolled by age into subgroups of 18-55, 56-69 and 70-plus years, and about 150, 27 and 61 TCR-sequenced participants, respectively, were included in these subgroups. Study-wide findings and limitations: The 56-69-year group was small, and its depth increase did not reach significance, likely because of low power. Participants were mostly white British and included more females than males, and it was suggested by the authors that clonal diversity may have been underestimated. The vaccine-associated CD4 TCRs covered the entire spike protein, and the dominant responses fell in regions 160-218 and 743-854. After two AZD1222 doses, both the breadth and the depth of spike-specific TCRs were significantly higher than at day 0 and than in MenACWY recipients. Nearly half of unique spike-specific TCRs reportedly recognized epitopes outside regions mutated in the B.1.351 and B.1.1.7 variants. Because no day 14 peak-response samples were available, the repertoires could be characterized only after the peak T cell response. Conclusions about previously exposed vaccinees are limited, since just 6 or 7 AZD1222 recipients were seropositive for SARS-CoV-2 at baseline.

The time point label on this specimen signifies: baseline before first vaccination. Samples from vaccinated people were obtained from the UK trials COV001 and COV002, which included a single-blind randomized controlled phase 2/3 trial of AZD1222 (ChAdOx1 nCoV-19) in healthy adults. Trial participant PBMC samples were collected at day 0 and day 28 after the second dose for TCRbeta chain sequencing. Of note for this clone: The target of this receptor is not known. No much larger clone exists at a distance of one base, and base qualities are not known.

The CDR3 regions of human TCRbeta chains were analyzed by immunosequencing. In the paper's pipeline: TCRs in the repertoires were matched against a reference library of SARS-CoV-2-specific TCRs that had been generated with the MIRA antigen-specificity platform. Breadth was defined as the fraction of unique TCRs that were SARS-CoV-2-associated. Depth was defined as the fraction of total T cells that were SARS-CoV-2-associated. Each spike-specific TCR was assigned to its reactive spike region and to a CD4 or CD8 class using the MIRA data. Log10-transformed breadth and depth values were compared by one-way ANOVA with Sidak's multiple comparisons tests. The immuneACCESS repertoire file appears here via TCRdb, limited to in-frame rearrangements. These files lack a portion of the clones; in checked studies, under half of the deficit traces to unresolved V genes, and the cause of the others is not known. The V and J calls and clone size were taken over from that table, and D and trimming were inferred from the DNA. The table for this sample lists roughly 120,000 clones; roughly nine tenths of them were counted only once. The top ten constitute 5.4% of the sample.

From a lookup of the germline V gene, CDR1 and CDR2 are MGHRA and YSYEKL. V and J are trimmed by 5 bases and 4 bases, and the gene matches miss 3 bases of the junction. Reading from cysteine to phenylalanine, the CDR3 counts 14 amino acids. The sequence is cut down to CDR3 DNA, 42 bases in frame from base 1. The TCR originated in an adult in good health. The chain employs TRBV4-1 and TRBJ2-5; 11 nucleotides in the junction match TRBD2. Sequencing was performed on peripheral blood, taken on day 0 of AZD1222 vaccination. The base sequence is TGCGCCAGCAGCACAGGGACTAGCGGAGAGACCCAGTACTTC. Its protein is CASSTGTSGETQYF.